The T cell receptor beta chain under discussion was sequenced for a study of T cells in Graves' hyperthyroidism and ophthalmopathy. Germline-derived CDR1 and CDR2 are SGHTA and FQGTGA. This CDR3 has 15 amino acids. V lost 6 bases and J lost 4; bases outside the gene matches: 8. From RNA transcripts, TCR beta CDR3 regions were amplified. With the HTBI primer set, the TCR CDR3 went through a first round of RT-PCR. Using its own MiXCR run on the multiplex PCR reads, TCRdb lists one record per CDR3 protein. Among 300,000 to 500,000 distinct CDR3 sequences, over 11% were seen once, and the ten largest hold 25% to 30%.

The specimen was blood. The receptor's source is a man between 45 and 60 years old with Graves' ophthalmopathy. The chain joins TRBV7-3 to TRBJ2-2; 7 bases map to TRBD1. As DNA, the CDR3 is TGTGCCAGCAGGACAGGGCTGCATCTCACCGGGGAGCTGTTTTTT. This sequence encodes CASRTGLHLTGELFF. The whole variable domain, filled in from reference TRBV7-3 and TRBJ2-2, reads GAGVSQTPSNKVTEKGKYVELRCDPISGHTALYWYRQSLGQGPEFLIYFQGTGAADDSGLPNDRFFAVRPEGSVSTLKIQRTERGDSAVYLCASRTGLHLTGELFFGEGSRLTVL.